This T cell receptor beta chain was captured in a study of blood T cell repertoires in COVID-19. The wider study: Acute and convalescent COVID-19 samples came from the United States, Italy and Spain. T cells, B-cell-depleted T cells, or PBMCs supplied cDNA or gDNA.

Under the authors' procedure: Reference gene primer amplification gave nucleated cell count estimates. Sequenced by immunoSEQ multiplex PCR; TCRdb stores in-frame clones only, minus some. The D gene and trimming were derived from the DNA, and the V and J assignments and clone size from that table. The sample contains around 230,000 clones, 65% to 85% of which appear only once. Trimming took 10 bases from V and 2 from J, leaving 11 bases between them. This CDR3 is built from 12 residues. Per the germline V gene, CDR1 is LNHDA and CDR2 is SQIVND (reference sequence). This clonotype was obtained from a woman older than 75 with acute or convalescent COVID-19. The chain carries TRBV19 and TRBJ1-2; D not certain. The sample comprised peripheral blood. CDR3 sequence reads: CATREANYGYTF. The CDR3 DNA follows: TGTGCCACCAGAGAGGCCAACTATGGCTACACCTTC.